What follows is one T cell receptor beta chain and its context. Its target is unknown. This sample is drawn from a study of follicular helper T cells after annual influenza vaccination. TCRdb keeps only in-frame clones here, not all; method: immunoSEQ multiplex PCR. The data show 27,000 or so clones, roughly 80% seen once. Time point described: 2014-2015 season, pre-vaccination. The V gene's germline CDR1 is LNHDA and CDR2 SQIVND (reference sequence). This CDR3 has 17 residues. Trimming left V 5 bases short and J 0 bases short, with 17 bases between. The study, taken as a whole, reports: Day 7 ICOS+CD38+ clones were most often found later in ICOS-CD38- cTfh cells.

The input for sequencing was CXCR5+ CD38- circulating T follicular helper cells from blood, taken on the day of influenza vaccination. Indicated subset: circulating Tfh, non-naive CD4+CXCR5+PD-1+ (ICOS+CD38+ or ICOS-CD38-). V and J are TRBV19 and TRBJ2-1, with D perhaps matching TRBD2 (5 bases). The origin of this receptor is an adult who received the influenza vaccine. The CDR3 sequence is CASSFRLTSSSYNEQFF. CDR3 coding DNA: TGTGCCAGTAGTTTTAGACTAACCTCCAGCTCCTACAATGAGCAGTTCTTC.